The rows below give T cell receptor beta chains drawn from one sample of a study of shared clonotypes between healthy human individuals. Libraries were prepared by immunoSEQ multiplex PCR; TCRdb keeps only in-frame clonotypes and omits some of them. Here the sample spans approximately 1.4 million clones, 98% being singletons. Sequenced sample: naive CD4+ T cells sorted from blood. The source of these receptors is a man aged 30 to 39 in good health. CDR3s include the opening cysteine and the closing phenylalanine or tryptophan. Each record gives: D gene, V gene, clone size, J gene, CDR3 DNA, CDR3 protein. D genes are given only for firm matches. Some rows have no size entry. The others give once, few or many, or a class for an expanded clone.

.,TRBV6-5,.,TRBJ2-7,TGTGCCAGCTCCCGAACGGGAAACGCGAACGAGCAGTACTTC,CASSRTGNANEQYF
.,TRBV28,.,TRBJ1-2,TGTGCCAGCAGTTCCCCCTACGTTACCTGCACCTTC,CASSSPYVTCTF
.,TRBV25-1,once,TRBJ1-4,TGTGCCAGCAGTGAGCGGACAGTTAATGAAAAACTGTTTTTT,CASSERTVNEKLFF
.,TRBV19,.,TRBJ2-5,TGTGCCAGTAGTTCCCCCGGGCAGATCCAAGAGACCCAGTACTTC,CASSSPGQIQETQYF
TRBD2,TRBV10-3,.,TRBJ2-3,TGTGCCTCGGCTAACCTAGCGGAGGGGTCAGATACGCAGTATTTT,CASANLAEGSDTQYF
TRBD2,TRBV14,.,TRBJ2-5,TGTGCCAGCAGACTGGGACTAGCGACGCCGGAGACCCAGTACTTC,CASRLGLATPETQYF
.,TRBV19,.,TRBJ1-5,TGTGCCAGTACCCCCGGGGGAAATAGCAATCAGCCCCAGCATTTT,CASTPGGNSNQPQHF
TRBD1,TRBV2,.,TRBJ1-5,TGTGCCAGCAGTTCAGACAGGGGGAGGCAGCCCCAGCATTTT,CASSSDRGRQPQHF
.,TRBV15,.,TRBJ2-1,TGTGCCACCAGCAGGGAGGGAGCTCCGCCGGCTGAGCAGTTCTTC,CATSREGAPPAEQFF
.,TRBV5-1,.,TRBJ2-1,TGCGCCAGCACACGCGACGGGAGTTCCTACAATGAGCAGTTCTTC,CASTRDGSSYNEQFF
TRBD2,TRBV27,.,TRBJ2-3,TGTGCCAGCAACTCACCTGGCGGGAGATTCTCAGATACGCAGTATTTT,CASNSPGGRFSDTQYF
.,TRBV10-3,.,TRBJ2-7,TGTGCCATCTCAGCAGGTGCCTTAGGGGACGAGCAGTACTTC,CAISAGALGDEQYF
.,TRBV5-1,once,TRBJ1-1,TGCGCCAGCAGCTTGGAAGGACAGAACACTGAAGCTTTCTTT,CASSLEGQNTEAFF
.,TRBV5-6,.,TRBJ2-5,TGTGCCAGCAGGGTGTTCAGGGGGGGACAAGAGACCCAGTACTTC,CASRVFRGGQETQYF
.,TRBV2,.,TRBJ2-4,TGTGCCAGCAGTTCTACAGGGCTGCTAGCCAAAAACATTCAGTACTTC,CASSSTGLLAKNIQYF
.,TRBV6-5,.,TRBJ1-2,TGTGCCAGCAGTCCAACTGCCTTCCCTGGCTACACCTTC,CASSPTAFPGYTF
.,TRBV5-4,.,TRBJ2-7,TGTGCCAGTACTCACGGAGCTGTGCAGTACTTC,CASTHGAVQYF
.,TRBV19,.,TRBJ2-7,TGTGCCAGTAGTGGAGGGTACGAGCAGTACTTC,CASSGGYEQYF
.,TRBV28,.,TRBJ1-1,TGTGCCAGCGAGACACCGAACACTGAAGCTTTCTTT,CASETPNTEAFF
TRBD2,TRBV27,.,TRBJ2-3,TGTGCCAGCAGTTTCAGCGGGAGTAGCACAGATACGCAGTATTTT,CASSFSGSSTDTQYF
.,TRBV4-1,.,TRBJ2-1,TGCGCCAGCGGCTTGGGGGGCGGCATCTACAATGAGCAGTTCTTC,CASGLGGGIYNEQFF
.,TRBV30,.,TRBJ2-1,TGTGCCTGGAGTGTTCTGCGTGAGCAGTTCTTC,CAWSVLREQFF
TRBD2,TRBV7-9,.,TRBJ2-1,TGTGCCAGCAGCCTCCCGGGACTAGCGGGAAAAGAGCAGTTCTTC,CASSLPGLAGKEQFF
.,TRBV6-5,.,TRBJ1-3,TGTGCCAGCAGTTTCGACGTCTCTGGAAACACCATATATTTT,CASSFDVSGNTIYF